These 22 T cell receptor beta chains were sequenced from one sample in a study of T cell repertoires in cytomegalovirus infection. TCRdb analysed the reads with MiXCR anew, one entry per CDR3 protein. The repertoire holds some 68,000 distinct CDR3 sequences, with roughly 20% as singletons. Their target antigens are unknown. Sequences were obtained from PBMCs, sequenced either directly or after in vitro stimulation (not recorded which). The receptors derive from a human donor in good health (CMV status not recorded). Some clones in this sample may be carry-over from other donors' samples.

This clonotype has more than one count but fewer than ten. The rearrangement links TRBV20-1 to TRBJ2-1; 11 bases map to TRBD2. CDR1 is DFQATT and CDR2 is SNEGSKA in the germline V gene (reference sequence). V shed 5 bases and J 1 base; nucleotides not matched to a gene: 13. This CDR3 is built from 18 residues. The CDR3 loop is CSALTSGISGGSYNEQFF. The CDR3 DNA sequence: TGCAGTGCTCTGACTAGCGGGATCAGTGGTGGTTCCTACAATGAGCAGTTCTTC.

The rearrangement joins TRBV19 to TRBJ2-3, with D possibly TRBD2 on 5 matching bases. Per the germline V gene, CDR1 is LNHDA and CDR2 is SQIVND (reference sequence). CDR3 length: 15 residues. V shed 2 bases and J shed 2 bases, with 11 bases lying between them. CDR3 protein: CASSITSGYTDTQYF. CDR3 DNA sequence: TGTGCCAGTAGTATAACCTCGGGGTACACAGATACGCAGTATTTT.

The V and J genes are TRBV9 and TRBJ2-1; no firm D call. Germline lookup yields CDR1 SGDLS and CDR2 YYNGEE. Trimming stripped 0 bases from V and 10 bases from J, with 17 bases between. The CDR3 sequence is 15 residues long. The CDR3 bases are TGTGCCAGCAGCGTAGTGGCTAGTCGGGTGACGGAGCAGTTCTTC. Protein sequence: CASSVVASRVTEQFF. Drawing the rest from reference TRBV9 and TRBJ2-1, the complete variable domain is DSGVTQTPKHLITATGQRVTLRCSPRSGDLSVYWYQQSLDQGLQFLIQYYNGEERAKGNILERFSAQQFPDLHSELNLSSLELGDSALYFCASSVVASRVTEQFFGPGTRLTVL.

This clonotype was counted between two and nine times. V is TRBV28 and J is TRBJ2-5; 10 bases fit TRBD2. CDR1 is MDHEN and CDR2 is SYDVKM in the germline V gene. V lost 8 bases, J lost 4 bases, and 10 bases stayed unmatched. The CDR3 is 15 amino acids. For the CDR3, the DNA is TGTGCCAGCGGATTAGCGGGAGGCTCCCGAGAGACCCAGTACTTC. It translates to CASGLAGGSRETQYF. Looking up the rest from reference TRBV28 and TRBJ2-5 gives the full variable domain: DVKVTQSSRYLVKRTGEKVFLECVQDMDHENMFWYRQDPGLGLRLIYFSYDVKMKEKGDIPEGYSVSREKKERFSLILESASTNQTSMYLCASGLAGGSRETQYFGPGTRLLVL.

This clonotype came up a few times. V is TRBV29-1 and J is TRBJ2-5; the D is unclear. This CDR3 is built from 12 residues. Germline values: CDR1 SQVTM, CDR2 ANQGSEA. With 3 bases removed from V and 5 bases from J, the gap between germline ends came to 10 bases. The CDR3 bases are TGCAGCGTTGACTTGGGTTGGGAGACCCAGTACTTC. Its translation: CSVDLGWETQYF.

This rearrangement joins TRBV11-3 to TRBJ1-2; D not certain. Germline V gene sequence: CDR1 SGHNT, CDR2 YENEEA. Trimming left V 1 base short and J 4 bases short, with 10 bases between. The CDR3 runs 14 residues. The CDR3 loop is CASSLGQYGYGYTF. The CDR3 coding sequence is TGTGCCAGCAGCTTAGGCCAGTACGGCTATGGCTACACCTTC.

V usage is TRBV7-6 and J usage is TRBJ2-7; D is unresolved. Trimming cost V 5 bases and J 9 bases, with 17 bases left between them. This CDR3 is built from 13 residues. Germline V CDR1 and CDR2: SGHVS, FNYEAQ. The CDR3 is CASSHETGMGQYF. The CDR3 DNA is TGTGCCAGCAGCCATGAGACCGGTATGGGGCAGTACTTC.

V usage is TRBV20-1 and J usage is TRBJ2-7, with TRBD2 identical over 12 bases. Germline V gives CDR1 DFQATT, CDR2 SNEGSKA (reference sequence). The CDR3 extends over 24 amino acids. V lost 0 bases to trimming and J lost 4 bases; unmatched junction nucleotides: 31. In nucleotides, the CDR3 is TGCAGTGCTAGAGACAAAATTGCGGGAACACACGGGCCGGGGGTTCTAGCGGGAGGGTACGAGCAGTACTTC. Its translation: CSARDKIAGTHGPGVLAGGYEQYF.

The gene calls are TRBV12-3 or TRBV12-4 and TRBJ2-1; TRBD2 aligns across 8 bases. V lost 3 bases and J lost 9; bases outside the gene matches: 7. There are 14 residues in the CDR3. The CDR3 is CASSFLREGLEQFF. The CDR3 DNA is TGTGCCAGCAGTTTTCTTCGGGAGGGCCTTGAGCAGTTCTTC.

Turning to this clonotype: A much larger clone differs from this one at a single base, so this may be a read error. The chain has TRBV12-3 or TRBV12-4 and TRBJ1-2; 8 bases align to TRBD1. The CDR3 spans 15 residues. The CDR3 DNA follows: TGTGCCGGCAGTTTAGGCGGCAGGGGGCTGTCTGGCTACACCTTC. As protein: CAGSLGGRGLSGYTF.

This clonotype was observed at least ten times. The chain combines TRBV7-8 with TRBJ1-5; D gene ambiguous. V was shortened by 5 bases and J by 4 bases, with 6 bases between the two germline ends. The CDR3 sequence is 12 residues long. CDR1 is SGHVS, CDR2 FQNEAQ, per germline. The CDR3 bases are TGTGCCAGCAGCCCCTCTAATCAGCCCCAGCATTTT. Amino acids: CASSPSNQPQHF.

This sequence joins TRBV6-2 or TRBV6-3 and TRBJ2-7, with D possibly being TRBD1 or TRBD2 (6 bases each). Per germline, CDR1 MNHEY and CDR2 SVGEGT. Trimming shortened V by 6 bases and J by 6 bases, and 15 bases separated the two germline ends. The CDR3 consists of 13 residues. The CDR3 DNA follows: TGTGCCAGCAGACCCGGTGGGGGGCCCGAGCAGTACGTC. This translates into CASRPGGGPEQYV.

Ten or more counts support this clonotype. This chain joins TRBV7-2 and TRBJ2-5; TRBD2 agrees at 10 bases. The CDR3 has 15 residues. V trimming: 5 bases; J trimming: 5 bases; junction bases outside the gene matches: 8. CDR1 is SGHTA, CDR2 FQGNSA, per germline. The CDR3 region is CASSPRTSGWETQYF. The CDR3 DNA reads as TGTGCCAGCAGCCCTAGGACTAGCGGATGGGAGACCCAGTACTTC. Complete variable domain (other parts from reference TRBV7-2 and TRBJ2-5): GAGVSQSPSNKVTEKGKDVELRCDPISGHTALYWYRQSLGQGLEFLIYFQGNSAPDKSGLPSDRFSAERTGGSVSTLTIQRTQQEDSAVYLCASSPRTSGWETQYFGPGTRLLVL.

Notes on this clonotype: A much bigger clone sits one base away, suggesting this may be a read error. CDR3 protein: CASSLAQGPLHYGYTF. The DNA of the CDR3 is TGTGCCAGCAGTTTGGCACAGGGACCCCTTCACTATGGCTACACCTTC. This sequence joins TRBV12-3 or TRBV12-4 and TRBJ1-2, with a tentative D call TRBD1 (6 bases). This CDR3 has 16 amino acids. Trimming pared 3 bases from V and 3 bases from J, leaving 17 bases between.

This chain connects TRBV11-2 to TRBJ2-7; tentatively, D is TRBD1 (6 bases). The CDR3 sequence is 14 residues long. V shed 2 bases and J shed 0 bases, with 8 bases lying between them. Germline V gives CDR1 SGHAT, CDR2 FQNNGV. CDR3 coding DNA: TGTGCCAGCAGCTTAAGACAGGCCTCCTACGAGCAGTACTTC. It encodes CASSLRQASYEQYF. Variable domain in full (rest from reference TRBV11-2 and TRBJ2-7): EAGVAQSPRYKIIEKRQSVAFWCNPISGHATLYWYQQILGQGPKLLIQFQNNGVVDDSQLPKDRFSAERLKGVDSTLKIQPAKLEDSAVYLCASSLRQASYEQYFGPGTRLTVT.

This clonotype came up once. A clone one base away is much larger, so this may be a read error. The conserved phenylalanine or tryptophan normally closing the CDR3 is absent here, so this likely arose from a read error. This rearrangement joins TRBV6-8 to TRBJ1-1, with a weak D call TRBD1 (6 bases). With 5 bases removed from V and 6 bases from J, the gap between germline ends came to 13 bases. The germline V gene has CDR1 MNHGY and CDR2 SAAAGT. This CDR3 has 13 residues. The CDR3 is CASSLTGLAEAFL. Written as DNA, the CDR3 is TGTGCCAGCAGTCTCACAGGGCTCGCTGAAGCTTTCCTT.

The CDR3 DNA follows: TGCGCCAGCAGCCAAACCCCACGGGCCGATGAGCAGTTCTTC. Amino acids: CASSQTPRADEQFF. This rearrangement joins TRBV4-1 to TRBJ2-1, with unresolved D. The CDR3 runs to 14 residues. CDR1 is MGHRA, CDR2 YSYEKL, per germline. The V and J ends lost 2 bases and 8 bases respectively, with 13 bases between them.

CDR3 in amino acids: CASSFFGTRGTGELFF. The CDR3, as DNA: TGTGCCAGCAGTTTCTTTGGGACCCGAGGCACCGGGGAGCTGTTTTTT. The V gene is TRBV28, the J gene TRBJ2-2; D is perhaps TRBD1 or TRBD2 (5 bases each). From germline, CDR1 is MDHEN and CDR2 SYDVKM. V lost 3 bases and J 4 bases, leaving 15 bases between the germline ends. The CDR3 covers 16 residues.

This sequence joins TRBV6-1 and TRBJ1-2; 7 nucleotides match TRBD1. The CDR3 contains 15 residues. V lost 1 base and J lost 5; bases outside the gene matches: 7. Germline CDR1 MNHNS, CDR2 SASEGT. CDR3 sequence (DNA): TGTGCCAGCAGTGAAGAGTCAGGGGGAGGGTATGGCTACACCTTC. Its protein is CASSEESGGGYGYTF.

This clonotype was seen a few times. The genes are TRBV7-6 and TRBJ2-1, with D tentatively TRBD2 (6 bases). Per germline, CDR1 SGHVS and CDR2 FNYEAQ. This CDR3 spans 15 amino acids. V was shortened by 5 bases and J by 3 bases, with 14 bases between the two germline ends. The CDR3 bases are TGTGCCAGCAGCCGACTACCGACTAGCTACAATGAGCAGTTCTTC. The encoded protein is CASSRLPTSYNEQFF. Based on the CDR3 plus reference TRBV7-6 and TRBJ2-1, the full variable domain is GAGVSQSPRYKVTKRGQDVALRCDPISGHVSLYWYRQALGQGPEFLTYFNYEAQQDKSGLPNDRFSAERPEGSISTLTIQRTEQRDSAMYRCASSRLPTSYNEQFFGPGTRLTVL.

Points on this clonotype: A junction boundary mismatches the germline segment, possibly from a read error. The genes are TRBV2 and TRBJ1-2; unclear D gene. This CDR3 has 12 amino acids. The germline gives CDR1 SNHLY, CDR2 FYNNEI. The CDR3 protein is CANSFDMDGYTF. In DNA, the CDR3 is TGTGCCAACAGTTTCGACATGGATGGCTACACCTTC.

This chain uses TRBV6-6 with TRBJ2-7; 7 bases agree with TRBD2. This CDR3 has 14 residues. With V trimmed by 10 bases and J by 1 base, 10 bases remained unmatched. The germline V gene has CDR1 MNHNY and CDR2 SVGAGI (reference sequence). In DNA form, the CDR3 reads TGTGCCACCTACCAACGGGGGGAATCCTACGAGCAGTACTTC. Protein product: CATYQRGESYEQYF.